This T cell receptor (beta chain) was documented in a study of blood T cell repertoires in COVID-19. Overall study context: Italy, Spain and the United States were the sources of the convalescent and acute COVID-19 samples. Sample material is recorded as cDNA or gDNA derived from T cells, B-cell-depleted T cells, or PBMCs.

Original methodology: Estimates of nucleated cell counts were drawn from the amplification of reference gene primers. Using immunoSEQ multiplex PCR, the repertoire was profiled, and TCRdb retains in-frame clones only, with some absent. V and J calls and clone size are those listed in that table; D and trimming were worked out from the DNA. The table includes 150,000 to 200,000 clones, roughly 86% detected once. V lost 7 bases and J lost 6; bases outside the gene matches: 9. The CDR3 has 13 residues. Germline lookup yields CDR1 SNHLY and CDR2 FYNNEI. The sample consisted of peripheral blood. This chain uses TRBV2 with TRBJ2-7; 7 nucleotides align to TRBD2. The source of this sequence is a man aged 18 to 29 with acute or convalescent COVID-19. As DNA, the CDR3 is TGTGCCAGCATTGGACTAGACAAGACCGAGCAGTACTTC. Protein product: CASIGLDKTEQYF.